This TCR beta chain was obtained from a study of T-cell reconstitution after alpha-beta-depleted transplantation in children. V was pared by 4 bases and J by 3 bases, with 5 bases of the junction left unmatched. Germline lookup yields CDR1 MNHEY and CDR2 SMNVEV (reference sequence). The CDR3 length is 14 residues. A library of TCRbeta sequences, prepared with unique molecular identifiers, was generated. Using its own MiXCR run on the PCR reads, TCRdb lists one record per CDR3 protein. The sample records fewer than 120,000 distinct CDR3 sequences, approximately 10% being singletons. The sample holds many counts of this clonotype.

The chain uses TRBV27 and TRBJ1-2, with 7 bases matching TRBD1. This TCR derives from a human donor who donated a stem cell graft to a child with acute lymphoblastic leukemia. The material sequenced was PBMCs from the stem cell graft donor, taken from the stem cell graft. For the CDR3, the DNA is TGTGCCAGCAGTTCCTTGGACAGGTACTATGGCTACACCTTC. Amino acid sequence: CASSSLDRYYGYTF.